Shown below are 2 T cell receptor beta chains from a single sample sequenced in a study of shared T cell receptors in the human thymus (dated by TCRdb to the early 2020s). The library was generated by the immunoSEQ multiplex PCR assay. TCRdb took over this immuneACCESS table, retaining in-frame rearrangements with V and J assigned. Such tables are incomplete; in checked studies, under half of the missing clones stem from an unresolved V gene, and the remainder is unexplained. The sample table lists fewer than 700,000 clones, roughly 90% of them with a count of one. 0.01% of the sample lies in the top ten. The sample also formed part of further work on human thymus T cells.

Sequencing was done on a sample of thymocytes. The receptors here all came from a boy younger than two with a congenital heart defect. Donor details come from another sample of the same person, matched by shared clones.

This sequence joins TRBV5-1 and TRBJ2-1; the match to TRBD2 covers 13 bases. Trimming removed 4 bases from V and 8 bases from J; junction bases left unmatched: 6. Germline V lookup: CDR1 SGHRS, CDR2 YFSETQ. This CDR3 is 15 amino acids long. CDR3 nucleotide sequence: TGCGCCAGCAGCCTAGGGACTAGCGGGAAGGATGAGCAGTTCTTC. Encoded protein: CASSLGTSGKDEQFF.

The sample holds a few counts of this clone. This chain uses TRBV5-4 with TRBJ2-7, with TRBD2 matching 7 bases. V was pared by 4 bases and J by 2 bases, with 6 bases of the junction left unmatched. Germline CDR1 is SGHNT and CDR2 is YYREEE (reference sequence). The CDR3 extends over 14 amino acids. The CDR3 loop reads CASSPTSSPYEQYF. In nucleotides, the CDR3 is TGTGCCAGCAGCCCGACTAGCTCCCCCTACGAGCAGTACTTC.